The 20 T cell receptor beta chains listed next were all sequenced from one sample in a study of T cell repertoires in cytomegalovirus infection. No antigen has been assigned to these receptors. TCRdb passed the reads through MiXCR, listing each CDR3 protein once. This table has 80,000 to 95,000 distinct CDR3 sequences, over 25% appearing once. The input for sequencing was CD8+ T cells from cultured PBMCs, taken from culture after CMV antigen stimulation. Receptor source: a human donor in good health (CMV status not recorded). Some clones in this sample may be carry-over from other donors' samples.

V and J are TRBV12-3 or TRBV12-4 and TRBJ2-3, with TRBD2 as a possible D gene (5 bases). V lost 4 bases, J lost 5 bases, and 13 bases lay in between. CDR3 size: 14 residues. Here the CDR3 DNA reads TGTGCCAGCAGTTCCTACTTAAGCGGAGATACGCAGTATTTT. Protein: CASSSYLSGDTQYF.

This clonotype was observed at least ten times. V is TRBV28 and J is TRBJ1-1; D uncertain. V was shortened by 3 bases and J by 2 bases, with 4 bases between the two germline ends. The CDR3 runs 12 residues. Germline CDR1 reads MDHEN; CDR2 reads SYDVKM. CDR3 sequence reads: CASSFSNTEAFF. CDR3 bases: TGTGCCAGCAGTTTCAGTAACACTGAAGCTTTCTTT.

This clonotype was picked up many times. The rearrangement uses TRBV19 and TRBJ1-1; perhaps TRBD1 as D (6 bases). The germline gives CDR1 LNHDA, CDR2 SQIVND (reference sequence). V was pared by 6 bases and J by 3 bases, with 14 bases between. This CDR3 has 14 residues. The DNA of the CDR3 is TGTGCCAGTAGCCACGGGGGGGCTCACACTGAAGCTTTCTTT. Amino acids: CASSHGGAHTEAFF. The full variable domain, in which reference TRBV19 and TRBJ1-1 provide the parts outside the CDR3, is DGGITQSPKYLFRKEGQNVTLSCEQNLNHDAMYWYRQDPGQGLRLIYYSQIVNDFQKGDIAEGYSVSREKKESFPLTVTSAQKNPTAFYLCASSHGGAHTEAFFGQGTRLTVV.

This clonotype has only a few counts. The chain recombines TRBV7-2 with TRBJ2-7; 11 bases are a match to TRBD2. CDR3 size: 16 residues. The ends lost 3 bases at V and 4 bases at J; junction bases unmatched: 8. The V gene's germline CDR1 is SGHTA and CDR2 FQGNSA. CDR3 sequence (DNA): TGTGCCAGCAGCTTTCTGTTCCGGACTAGCGGGTACGAGCAGTACTTC. This translates into CASSFLFRTSGYEQYF.

J is TRBJ1-2 and V is TRBV4-2; possible D gene TRBD1, 5 bases. Germline CDR1 is LGHNA and CDR2 is YNFKEQ. The CDR3 totals 14 residues. The V and J ends lost 6 bases and 2 bases respectively, with 13 bases between them. CDR3: CASSSRDLNYGYTF. In DNA form, the CDR3 reads TGTGCCAGCAGTTCCAGGGATCTGAACTATGGCTACACCTTC.

The V and J genes are TRBV7-2 and TRBJ2-1; TRBD2 is a possible D gene (6 bases). The CDR3 extends over 11 amino acids. The germline V gene encodes CDR1 SGHTA and CDR2 FQGNSA. V was cut by 5 bases and J by 10 bases, with 9 bases left in between. The CDR3 loop reads CASSIGLEQFF. DNA for the CDR3: TGTGCCAGCAGCATCGGACTAGAGCAGTTCTTC.

This clonotype was counted between two and nine times. V is TRBV19 and J is TRBJ2-3; 7 nucleotides match TRBD2. With 5 bases clipped from V and 4 bases from J, the junction kept 12 bases outside the gene matches. This CDR3 has 16 residues. Germline loops: CDR1 LNHDA, CDR2 SQIVND (reference sequence). Written as DNA, the CDR3 is TGTGCCAGTAGTCCCGGGACTATCCCTTTCGCAGATACGCAGTATTTT. This codes for CASSPGTIPFADTQYF.

Details on this clonotype: At one end the junction does not follow the germline gene, possibly because of a read error. V and J are TRBV2 and TRBJ2-4; D is possibly TRBD1 or TRBD2 (5 bases each). CDR1 and CDR2 (germline): SNHLY, FYNNEI. The CDR3 sequence is 15 residues long. This chain's CDR3 is CASSEARGAKTIQYF. DNA of the CDR3: TGTGCCAGCAGTGAAGCGCGAGGGGCCAAAACCATTCAGTACTTC. Based on the CDR3 plus reference TRBV2 and TRBJ2-4, the full variable domain is EPEVTQTPSHQVTQMGQEVILRCVPISNHLYFYWYRQILGQKVEFLVSFYNNEISEKSEIFDDQFSVERPDGSNFTLKIRSTKLEDSAMYFCASSEARGAKTIQYFGAGTRLSVL.

The chain couples TRBV7-2 to TRBJ1-1, with 7 bases identical to TRBD1. The germline CDR1 and CDR2 sequences are SGHTA and FQGNSA. The CDR3 sequence is 16 residues long. V lost 5 bases to trimming and J lost 3 bases; unmatched junction nucleotides: 12. The DNA of the CDR3 is TGTGCCAGCAGCGCCAGGGGGTACGGATCGGACACTGAAGCTTTCTTT. It yields the protein CASSARGYGSDTEAFF.

This clonotype has more than one count but fewer than ten. The V gene is TRBV5-6, the J gene TRBJ2-6, with D hard to call. Trimming left V 4 bases short and J 4 bases short, with 9 bases between. CDR1 is SGHDT and CDR2 is YYEEEE in the germline V gene. CDR3 length: 14 residues. The CDR3 is CASSPDGGANVLTF. Here the CDR3 DNA reads TGTGCCAGCAGCCCAGACGGGGGGGCCAACGTCCTGACTTTC.

The genes are TRBV4-1 and TRBJ1-5, with D possibly matching TRBD1 (5 bases). V was cut by 4 bases and J by 4 bases, with 23 bases left in between. This CDR3 is 18 amino acids long. Germline V lookup: CDR1 MGHRA, CDR2 YSYEKL. CDR3 sequence reads: CASSPLWSRGKENQPQHF. CDR3 coding DNA: TGCGCCAGCAGCCCCCTCTGGAGTCGGGGGAAGGAGAATCAGCCCCAGCATTTT.

The chain recombines TRBV19 with TRBJ2-5; D call uncertain. Germline V gene lookup returns CDR1 LNHDA and CDR2 SQIVND (reference sequence). V gave up 7 bases and J gave up 4 bases, with 19 bases separating them. The CDR3 totals 15 residues. The CDR3 DNA sequence: TGTGCCAGTACCCAGACATTCCGGACGGGAGAGACCCAGTACTTC. It encodes CASTQTFRTGETQYF.

This clonotype was recorded at least ten times. The V call is TRBV12-3 or TRBV12-4, the J call TRBJ1-2; D gene uncertain. Trimming removed 2 bases from V and 7 bases from J, with 11 bases in between. The CDR3 is made up of 13 amino acids. The CDR3 loop is CASSLSPRVGYTF. The CDR3, as DNA: TGTGCCAGCAGTTTATCCCCCCGCGTTGGCTACACCTTC.

This clonotype came up a few times. The chain joins TRBV28 to TRBJ1-3; D is unclear. The CDR3 totals 14 residues. Per the germline V gene, CDR1 is MDHEN and CDR2 is SYDVKM. V lost 6 bases, J lost 0 bases, and 9 bases lay in between. CDR3 nucleotide sequence: TGTGCCAGCAGGACCCGGGGCTCTGGAAACACCATATATTTT. Translation: CASRTRGSGNTIYF. The variable domain in full, with the rest retrieved from reference TRBV28 and TRBJ1-3, is DVKVTQSSRYLVKRTGEKVFLECVQDMDHENMFWYRQDPGLGLRLIYFSYDVKMKEKGDIPEGYSVSREKKERFSLILESASTNQTSMYLCASRTRGSGNTIYFGEGSWLTVV.

This clonotype has only a few counts. In DNA form, the CDR3 reads TGTGCCAGCAGTTTAGAGAAGGTTCCCCCGGGGACTGAAGCTTTCTTT. It translates to CASSLEKVPPGTEAFF. V usage is TRBV28 and J usage is TRBJ1-1; D ambiguous. Germline CDR1 is MDHEN and CDR2 is SYDVKM. Deletions cut 2 bases from V and 5 bases from J, with 18 bases between. The CDR3 runs to 16 residues.

V and J are TRBV11-2 and TRBJ2-3, with 13 bases aligning to TRBD2. Trimming took 5 bases from V and 0 from J; bases not matched to a gene: 11. Germline CDR1 is SGHAT and CDR2 is FQNNGV. CDR3 length: 19 amino acids. Written as DNA, the CDR3 is TGTGCCAGCAGCCATCGGGGGACTAGCGGGACCTATAGCACAGATACGCAGTATTTT. As protein: CASSHRGTSGTYSTDTQYF.

The chain combines TRBV19 with TRBJ2-7; TRBD1 matches at 7 bases. This CDR3 spans 12 amino acids. The V gene's germline CDR1 is LNHDA and CDR2 SQIVND (reference sequence). J lost 5 bases, V lost 9 bases, and 7 bases had no gene match. DNA of the CDR3: TGTGCCAGCCGGACAGGAGGAAACGAGCAGTACTTC. Translated, it gives CASRTGGNEQYF.

This clonotype was detected only a few times. The chain uses TRBV19 and TRBJ2-1; 7 bases match TRBD1. J gave up 4 bases and V 3 bases, and 6 bases lay outside the gene matches. This CDR3 comprises 15 residues. Germline CDR1 LNHDA, CDR2 SQIVND (reference sequence). The CDR3 loop is CASSIRDSQYNEQFF. CDR3 coding DNA: TGTGCCAGTAGTATTCGGGACAGCCAATACAATGAGCAGTTCTTC. Combining the CDR3 with reference TRBV19 and TRBJ2-1 gives the whole variable domain DGGITQSPKYLFRKEGQNVTLSCEQNLNHDAMYWYRQDPGQGLRLIYYSQIVNDFQKGDIAEGYSVSREKKESFPLTVTSAQKNPTAFYLCASSIRDSQYNEQFFGPGTRLTVL.

This clonotype has more than one count but fewer than ten. J is TRBJ1-1 and V is TRBV7-6, with D hard to call. With 6 bases removed from V and 7 bases from J, the gap between germline ends came to 12 bases. Germline V gene data show CDR1 as SGHVS and CDR2 as FNYEAQ. The CDR3 runs to 12 residues. The CDR3 sequence is CASRPRFLEAFF. The CDR3 DNA is TGTGCCAGCAGGCCTCGTTTTCTTGAAGCTTTCTTT.

The CDR3 DNA sequence: TGTGCCAGCAGTTTACTGGGGGGCGAAAAACTGTTTTTT. Translating gives CASSLLGGEKLFF. The chain couples TRBV27 to TRBJ1-4, with D maybe TRBD1 (6 bases). The V gene's germline CDR1 is MNHEY and CDR2 SMNVEV (reference sequence). The CDR3 loop spans 13 amino acids. V was pared by 2 bases and J by 8 bases, with 9 bases between.